This paragraph reports one T cell receptor beta chain. Its specificity is unknown. Separate cDNA molecules received unique molecular identifiers, which the library attached to them. As originally analysed: Around 91,000 TCRs per sample was the median, with a range of about 20,000 to 690,600. TCRdb fed the RACE reads into MiXCR, producing one record per CDR3 protein. Clone size and V and J calls follow TCRdb, not the original study. The table records tens of thousands of distinct CDR3 sequences, just under 9% of them present only once. This record belongs to a study of human T cells and chemical hapten exposure. Overall study findings and caveats: With DPC sensitization, TCRs exceeding 1 in 1000 frequency showed no change.

Time point specified: healthy volunteer bleed at 2 weeks. Extraction yielded total RNA from whole blood (unfractionated). In germline, CDR1 is SNHLY, CDR2 FYNNEI. V lost 7 bases and J lost 6; bases outside the gene matches: 9. There are 14 residues in the CDR3. V usage is TRBV2 and J usage is TRBJ2-3, with TRBD2 identical over 8 bases. The TCR comes from a female donor in good health. Some clones in this sample may be carry-over from other donors' samples. The material sequenced was whole blood. Here the CDR3 reads CASKISGIRDTQYF. In nucleotides, the CDR3 is TGTGCCAGCAAGATTAGCGGGATCAGGGATACGCAGTATTTT.